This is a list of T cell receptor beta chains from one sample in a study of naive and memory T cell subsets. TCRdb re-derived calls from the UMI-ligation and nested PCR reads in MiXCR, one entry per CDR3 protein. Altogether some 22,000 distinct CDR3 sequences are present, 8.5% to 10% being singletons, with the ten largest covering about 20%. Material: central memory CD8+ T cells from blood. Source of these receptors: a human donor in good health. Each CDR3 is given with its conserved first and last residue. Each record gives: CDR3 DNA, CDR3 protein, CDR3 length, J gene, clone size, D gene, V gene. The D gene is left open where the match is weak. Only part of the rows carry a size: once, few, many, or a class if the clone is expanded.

CDR3nt: TGCGCCAGCAGCTTGGAGAGCCTGACTGTTACAACCTACGAGCAGTACTTC
CDR3aa: CASSLESLTVTTYEQYF
len: 17
j_gene: TRBJ2-7
abundance: few
d_gene: .
v_gene: TRBV5-1

CDR3nt: TGTGCCAGCAGCCAAGGGTTCGGCAGGGGGTCTGAAAAACTGTTTTTT
CDR3aa: CASSQGFGRGSEKLFF
len: 16
j_gene: TRBJ1-4
abundance: .
d_gene: TRBD1
v_gene: TRBV3-1

CDR3nt: TGCGCCAGCAGCCAAGGGCAGGGACTCGAGCAGTACTTC
CDR3aa: CASSQGQGLEQYF
len: 13
j_gene: TRBJ2-7
abundance: .
d_gene: .
v_gene: TRBV4-1

CDR3nt: TGTGCCAGCAGCGCAGGACAGAAGCAAGAGACCCAGTACTTC
CDR3aa: CASSAGQKQETQYF
len: 14
j_gene: TRBJ2-5
abundance: many
d_gene: .
v_gene: TRBV27

CDR3nt: TGTGCCAGCGGTCAGTCTTGGCAGGGGGGTAATCAGCCCCAGCATTTT
CDR3aa: CASGQSWQGGNQPQHF
len: 16
j_gene: TRBJ1-5
abundance: many
d_gene: TRBD1
v_gene: TRBV12-3/TRBV12-4

CDR3nt: TGTGCCAGCAGTTTCTCCGGGACAGGGGCCTACGAGCAGTACTTC
CDR3aa: CASSFSGTGAYEQYF
len: 15
j_gene: TRBJ2-7
abundance: many
d_gene: TRBD1
v_gene: TRBV27

CDR3nt: TGCAGTGCTAGAGATTCCCAGGGGACCTATAATTCACCCCTCCACTTT
CDR3aa: CSARDSQGTYNSPLHF
len: 16
j_gene: TRBJ1-6
abundance: .
d_gene: .
v_gene: TRBV20-1

CDR3nt: TGTGCCAGCAGTCTACCCGGAACAGGGTTTCTAGCCGGTTCACCCCTCCACTTT
CDR3aa: CASSLPGTGFLAGSPLHF
len: 18
j_gene: TRBJ1-6
abundance: .
d_gene: .
v_gene: TRBV28

CDR3nt: TGTGCCAGCAGCTTAGGGAACACTGAAGCTTTCTTT
CDR3aa: CASSLGNTEAFF
len: 12
j_gene: TRBJ1-1
abundance: many
d_gene: .
v_gene: TRBV13

CDR3nt: TGTGCCAGCAATGCTGGGGGACGCTCCTACAATGAGCAGTTCTTC
CDR3aa: CASNAGGRSYNEQFF
len: 15
j_gene: TRBJ2-1
abundance: once
d_gene: .
v_gene: TRBV28

CDR3nt: TGTGCCACCAGCAGATCTTCCAACACCGGGACAGGGGGTCAGCCCCAGCATTTT
CDR3aa: CATSRSSNTGTGGQPQHF
len: 18
j_gene: TRBJ1-5
abundance: .
d_gene: TRBD1
v_gene: TRBV15

CDR3nt: TGTGCCATCAAGGGGGACCACACAGATACGCAGTATTTT
CDR3aa: CAIKGDHTDTQYF
len: 13
j_gene: TRBJ2-3
abundance: many
d_gene: .
v_gene: TRBV10-3

CDR3nt: TGCGCCAGCAGCCTGGAAGGGCGGAATAGCAATCAGCCCCAGCATTTT
CDR3aa: CASSLEGRNSNQPQHF
len: 16
j_gene: TRBJ1-5
abundance: few
d_gene: .
v_gene: TRBV4-1

CDR3nt: TGCAGTGCTAGTACGGGGGACACTGAAGCTTTCTTT
CDR3aa: CSASTGDTEAFF
len: 12
j_gene: TRBJ1-1
abundance: .
d_gene: .
v_gene: TRBV20-1

CDR3nt: TGCAGCGTCGTGATCATTGGCGATGAGCAGTTCTTC
CDR3aa: CSVVIIGDEQFF
len: 12
j_gene: TRBJ2-1
abundance: many
d_gene: .
v_gene: TRBV29-1

CDR3nt: TGTGCCAGCAGTTTGGTGAACACTGAAGCTTTCTTT
CDR3aa: CASSLVNTEAFF
len: 12
j_gene: TRBJ1-1
abundance: many
d_gene: .
v_gene: TRBV28

CDR3nt: TGTGCCAGCAGCTTAACGAATTGGGGCTACGAGCAGTACTTC
CDR3aa: CASSLTNWGYEQYF
len: 14
j_gene: TRBJ2-7
abundance: few
d_gene: .
v_gene: TRBV7-2

CDR3nt: TGTGCCAGCAGTGAGTTTAGCGGACACAATGAGCAGTTCTTC
CDR3aa: CASSEFSGHNEQFF
len: 14
j_gene: TRBJ2-1
abundance: few
d_gene: .
v_gene: TRBV2

CDR3nt: TGCGCCAGCAGCCAAGATTTTGGAGGAGACGTTACCGGGGAGCTGTTTTTT
CDR3aa: CASSQDFGGDVTGELFF
len: 17
j_gene: TRBJ2-2
abundance: medium-sized
d_gene: .
v_gene: TRBV4-1

CDR3nt: TGTGCCAGCATCTCACTCGGGACTGAAGCTTTCTTT
CDR3aa: CASISLGTEAFF
len: 12
j_gene: TRBJ1-1
abundance: .
d_gene: .
v_gene: TRBV28

CDR3nt: TGTGCCAGCAGCGCCACAGGGACAGGGGTAGAGCAGTATTTT
CDR3aa: CASSATGTGVEQYF
len: 14
j_gene: TRBJ2-3
abundance: many
d_gene: TRBD1
v_gene: TRBV7-9

CDR3nt: TGTGCCAGCAGCGTAGGGGCGGGTTCCTACGAGCAGTACTTC
CDR3aa: CASSVGAGSYEQYF
len: 14
j_gene: TRBJ2-7
abundance: many
d_gene: .
v_gene: TRBV9

CDR3nt: TGTGCCACCAGCAGAGATCGGACAGGGATCGTCTACGAGCAGTACTTC
CDR3aa: CATSRDRTGIVYEQYF
len: 16
j_gene: TRBJ2-7
abundance: .
d_gene: TRBD1
v_gene: TRBV15

CDR3nt: TGTGCCAGCTCCCCCTGGGGGACAGGCAATCAGCCCCAGCATTTT
CDR3aa: CASSPWGTGNQPQHF
len: 15
j_gene: TRBJ1-5
abundance: many
d_gene: TRBD1
v_gene: TRBV18

CDR3nt: TGTGCCAGCAGTTTATCCTGGACTAGCGGGAGTAGCCAAAACATTCAGTACTTC
CDR3aa: CASSLSWTSGSSQNIQYF
len: 18
j_gene: TRBJ2-4
abundance: many
d_gene: TRBD2
v_gene: TRBV27

CDR3nt: TGTGCCAGCACTCCCGCCACCCAGGGGACCACTGAAGCTTTCTTT
CDR3aa: CASTPATQGTTEAFF
len: 15
j_gene: TRBJ1-1
abundance: many
d_gene: .
v_gene: TRBV27

CDR3nt: TGTGCCAGCAGTGACCGAGCGGGAGTCCATGAGCAGTTCTTC
CDR3aa: CASSDRAGVHEQFF
len: 14
j_gene: TRBJ2-1
abundance: medium-sized
d_gene: TRBD2
v_gene: TRBV6-4

CDR3nt: TGTGCCAGCAGTTTGCACAGGCTTAAGGATGGCTACACCTTC
CDR3aa: CASSLHRLKDGYTF
len: 14
j_gene: TRBJ1-2
abundance: .
d_gene: .
v_gene: TRBV28

CDR3nt: TGCGCCAGCAGTGTGGGGACAGGAGCATCCTACGAGCAGTACTTC
CDR3aa: CASSVGTGASYEQYF
len: 15
j_gene: TRBJ2-7
abundance: many
d_gene: TRBD1
v_gene: TRBV10-2

CDR3nt: TGCGCCAGCAGCCAAGGGACAGGGGGCTTTGGGGAGCTGTTTTTT
CDR3aa: CASSQGTGGFGELFF
len: 15
j_gene: TRBJ2-2
abundance: few
d_gene: TRBD1
v_gene: TRBV4-1

CDR3nt: TGTGCCAGCAGTTTCGAAGGGGGGAATACTGAAGCTTTCTTT
CDR3aa: CASSFEGGNTEAFF
len: 14
j_gene: TRBJ1-1
abundance: few
d_gene: .
v_gene: TRBV12-3/TRBV12-4

CDR3nt: TGCAGCGTTGTGGGGCTCCAAAGCTCCTACGAGCAGTACTTC
CDR3aa: CSVVGLQSSYEQYF
len: 14
j_gene: TRBJ2-7
abundance: many
d_gene: .
v_gene: TRBV29-1

CDR3nt: TGCAGTGCTAGGGGCAGGGATTTACTAGGCTACACCTTC
CDR3aa: CSARGRDLLGYTF
len: 13
j_gene: TRBJ1-2
abundance: few
d_gene: .
v_gene: TRBV20-1

CDR3nt: TGTGCCAGCAGTGAGACAGGGGGTTCCACCGGGGAGCTGTTTTTT
CDR3aa: CASSETGGSTGELFF
len: 15
j_gene: TRBJ2-2
abundance: many
d_gene: TRBD1
v_gene: TRBV6-4

CDR3nt: TGTGCCAGCAGTTTATATAGCGCAGGGGCGGGTGAAGCTTTCTTT
CDR3aa: CASSLYSAGAGEAFF
len: 15
j_gene: TRBJ1-1
abundance: .
d_gene: .
v_gene: TRBV28

CDR3nt: TGTGCCAGCAGCCCAACCTATGACAGGGACGGCACAGATACGCAGTATTTT
CDR3aa: CASSPTYDRDGTDTQYF
len: 17
j_gene: TRBJ2-3
abundance: .
d_gene: TRBD1
v_gene: TRBV5-6

CDR3nt: TGTGCCAGCAGCTTAGGGTCCTCGGAGCAGTACTTC
CDR3aa: CASSLGSSEQYF
len: 12
j_gene: TRBJ2-7
abundance: many
d_gene: .
v_gene: TRBV7-2

CDR3nt: TGTGCCAGCAGCTTCGGGGGACGGTACGACTCTGGGGCCAACGTCCTGACTTTC
CDR3aa: CASSFGGRYDSGANVLTF
len: 18
j_gene: TRBJ2-6
abundance: few
d_gene: .
v_gene: TRBV7-9

CDR3nt: TGCAGCGTCACAGAAAACGGGGCTGAAGCTTTCTTT
CDR3aa: CSVTENGAEAFF
len: 12
j_gene: TRBJ1-1
abundance: few
d_gene: .
v_gene: TRBV29-1

CDR3nt: TGCAGCGTTTACGAGACCTGCGAGCAGTACTTC
CDR3aa: CSVYETCEQYF
len: 11
j_gene: TRBJ2-7
abundance: .
d_gene: .
v_gene: TRBV29-1

CDR3nt: TGTGCCACCAGCGTGACAGCCTCCTCTGGGGCCAACGTCCTGACTTTC
CDR3aa: CATSVTASSGANVLTF
len: 16
j_gene: TRBJ2-6
abundance: medium-sized
d_gene: .
v_gene: TRBV15

CDR3nt: TGCAGTGCTAGAGGGCAGGGGGCGGCAGAGACCCAGTACTTC
CDR3aa: CSARGQGAAETQYF
len: 14
j_gene: TRBJ2-5
abundance: few
d_gene: TRBD1
v_gene: TRBV20-1

CDR3nt: TGTGCCAGCAGTGTTGGCTTGATCACTGAAGCTTTCTTT
CDR3aa: CASSVGLITEAFF
len: 13
j_gene: TRBJ1-1
abundance: .
d_gene: .
v_gene: TRBV2

CDR3nt: TGTGCCAGTAGTGGGACAGCAAGCTACAATCAGCCCCAGCATTTT
CDR3aa: CASSGTASYNQPQHF
len: 15
j_gene: TRBJ1-5
abundance: few
d_gene: TRBD1
v_gene: TRBV19

CDR3nt: TGTGCCAGCAGCCAAGATCGGCTAGCGGGAGTAGATTACAATGAGCAGTTCTTC
CDR3aa: CASSQDRLAGVDYNEQFF
len: 18
j_gene: TRBJ2-1
abundance: few
d_gene: TRBD2
v_gene: TRBV4-2

CDR3nt: TGTGCCACCAGCAGAGCACCGGGACAGGGAGATGTTCCTGGCTATGGCTACACCTTC
CDR3aa: CATSRAPGQGDVPGYGYTF
len: 19
j_gene: TRBJ1-2
abundance: few
d_gene: TRBD1
v_gene: TRBV15

CDR3nt: TGTGCCAGCAGCCCACCGGAGGGCCAAGAGACCCAGTACTTC
CDR3aa: CASSPPEGQETQYF
len: 14
j_gene: TRBJ2-5
abundance: many
d_gene: .
v_gene: TRBV7-9